A selection of T cell receptor beta chains follows, all from one sample in a study of cytomegalovirus exposure and HLA in healthy donors. The repertoire was sequenced with immunoSEQ multiplex PCR; TCRdb's copy has only in-frame clones and lacks some. The sample includes almost 95,000 clones, approximately 66% of them seen just once. Input material: PBMCs. These receptor sequences come from a man aged 25-45 years in good health and CMV-seronegative. The CDR3 runs from the conserved cysteine through the conserved F or W. Each record gives: CDR3 protein, J gene, CDR3 length, V gene.

cdr3_aa: CASSDGGRAPNEQFF; j_call: TRBJ2-1; cdr3_length: 15; v_call: TRBV10-2
cdr3_aa: CASSAATGTYGYTF; j_call: TRBJ1-2; cdr3_length: 14; v_call: TRBV9
cdr3_aa: CASSLRQGQETQYF; j_call: TRBJ2-5; cdr3_length: 14; v_call: TRBV5-6
cdr3_aa: CASSSLSGGYNEQFF; j_call: TRBJ2-1; cdr3_length: 15; v_call: TRBV11-2
cdr3_aa: CASSLAVPGTRFSGANVLTF; j_call: TRBJ2-6; cdr3_length: 20; v_call: TRBV5-1
cdr3_aa: CASSLQGVSSYNSPLHF; j_call: TRBJ1-6; cdr3_length: 17; v_call: TRBV5-6
cdr3_aa: CASSLDGDRPYEQYF; j_call: TRBJ2-7; cdr3_length: 15; v_call: TRBV5-1
cdr3_aa: CASSSGTMYRTDTQYF; j_call: TRBJ2-3; cdr3_length: 16; v_call: TRBV7-3
cdr3_aa: CSVDRGNEQFF; j_call: TRBJ2-1; cdr3_length: 11; v_call: TRBV29-1
cdr3_aa: CASSRGLATNTGELFF; j_call: TRBJ2-2; cdr3_length: 16; v_call: TRBV5-5
cdr3_aa: CASARGGYGYTF; j_call: TRBJ1-2; cdr3_length: 12; v_call: TRBV27
cdr3_aa: CASCGTGSSYEQYF; j_call: TRBJ2-7; cdr3_length: 14; v_call: TRBV10-2
cdr3_aa: CASNIGGGHNSPLHF; j_call: TRBJ1-6; cdr3_length: 15; v_call: TRBV19
cdr3_aa: CASSVESGNYEQYF; j_call: TRBJ2-7; cdr3_length: 14; v_call: TRBV9
cdr3_aa: CAASSGGDEQYF; j_call: .; cdr3_length: 12; v_call: TRBV10-3
cdr3_aa: CASSPRQGNTIYF; j_call: TRBJ1-3; cdr3_length: 13; v_call: TRBV19
cdr3_aa: CASSLGGQPYEQYF; j_call: TRBJ2-7; cdr3_length: 14; v_call: TRBV5-1
cdr3_aa: CAISEFHRALNQPQHF; j_call: TRBJ1-5; cdr3_length: 16; v_call: TRBV10-3
cdr3_aa: CASRGVMDTQYF; j_call: TRBJ2-3; cdr3_length: 12; v_call: TRBV9
cdr3_aa: CASSNLRTGQRSPLHF; j_call: TRBJ1-6; cdr3_length: 16; v_call: TRBV11-2
cdr3_aa: CASSLVDEQYF; j_call: TRBJ2-7; cdr3_length: 11; v_call: TRBV5-4
cdr3_aa: CASRYRDREYQETQYF; j_call: TRBJ2-5; cdr3_length: 16; v_call: TRBV21-1
cdr3_aa: CASSLIQRAAFNEQFF; j_call: TRBJ2-1; cdr3_length: 16; v_call: TRBV5-8
cdr3_aa: CASSPGQGGIYGYTF; j_call: TRBJ1-2; cdr3_length: 15; v_call: TRBV28
cdr3_aa: CASSTSGGAPDTQYF; j_call: TRBJ2-3; cdr3_length: 15; v_call: TRBV6-4
cdr3_aa: CASSYGGPGGLGEQYF; j_call: TRBJ2-7; cdr3_length: 16; v_call: TRBV6-6
cdr3_aa: CASTTGFQNYGYTF; j_call: TRBJ1-2; cdr3_length: 14; v_call: TRBV5-5
cdr3_aa: CSVDEPGRNTEAFF; j_call: TRBJ1-1; cdr3_length: 14; v_call: TRBV29-1
cdr3_aa: CSSSATTDQPQHF; j_call: TRBJ1-5; cdr3_length: 13; v_call: TRBV7-9
cdr3_aa: CASSLGGGTNTGELFF; j_call: TRBJ2-2; cdr3_length: 16; v_call: TRBV5-6
cdr3_aa: CSSSFRDRYSYEQYF; j_call: TRBJ2-7; cdr3_length: 15; v_call: TRBV7-9
cdr3_aa: CASSTGSNTGELFF; j_call: TRBJ2-2; cdr3_length: 14; v_call: TRBV2
cdr3_aa: CAISESNSRPQHF; j_call: TRBJ1-5; cdr3_length: 13; v_call: TRBV10-3
cdr3_aa: CASSSTTGLAGVEQFF; j_call: TRBJ2-1; cdr3_length: 16; v_call: TRBV7-3
cdr3_aa: CASSTSGSSTDTQYF; j_call: TRBJ2-3; cdr3_length: 15; v_call: TRBV7-3
cdr3_aa: CATSRDRVGGETQYF; j_call: TRBJ2-5; cdr3_length: 15; v_call: TRBV15
cdr3_aa: CASSNEQGSVGYTF; j_call: TRBJ1-2; cdr3_length: 14; v_call: TRBV5-1
cdr3_aa: CASSSPGGTYNSPLHF; j_call: TRBJ1-6; cdr3_length: 16; v_call: TRBV6-5
cdr3_aa: CASSQVTSLNEQFF; j_call: TRBJ2-1; cdr3_length: 14; v_call: TRBV4-3
cdr3_aa: CASSLSHQLGILETQYF; j_call: TRBJ2-5; cdr3_length: 17; v_call: TRBV27
cdr3_aa: CASSFDRLGNYGYTF; j_call: TRBJ1-2; cdr3_length: 15; v_call: TRBV27
cdr3_aa: CASSAGTYSTDTQYF; j_call: TRBJ2-3; cdr3_length: 15; v_call: TRBV11-3